The rows below give T cell receptor beta chains drawn from one sample of a study of blood T cell repertoires in COVID-19. Assay: immunoSEQ multiplex PCR; the TCRdb copy retains only in-frame clones and omits some. This sample has 80,000 or so clones, with about 80% found just once. The sequencing input was peripheral blood. The origin of the receptors is a human donor in a cohort sampled during active COVID-19. Both conserved end residues are part of each CDR3. Some rows have no size entry. The others give once, few or many, or a class for an expanded clone.

TRBJ1-1	TRBV30	.	CAGSRGNTEAFF
TRBJ2-3	TRBV10-3	.	CAISESRGTSINLTQYF
TRBJ2-6	TRBV21-1	.	CASSARDRGLSLTGANVLTF
TRBJ1-2	TRBV10-3	.	CAISGGDGYTF
TRBJ2-1	TRBV4-2	.	CASSQPGLAVREQFF
TRBJ1-2	TRBV4-2	few	CASSHDGAQGSSNYGYTF
TRBJ1-6	TRBV13	.	CASSHPGERTPLHF
TRBJ2-7	TRBV28	.	CASSRTSGGYEQYF
TRBJ2-3	TRBV24-1	once	CATSDPWSGTDTQYF
TRBJ1-4	TRBV18	.	CASSPPGVAEKLFF
TRBJ2-5	TRBV19	.	CASSTLGQETQYF
TRBJ1-2	TRBV9	.	CASSVDPTMDTDGYTF
TRBJ1-6	TRBV6-5	.	CASSTRGTYRPPLHF
TRBJ2-5	TRBV18	once	CASSPDRKETQYF
TRBJ1-5	TRBV7-2	.	CASSPGRTQPQHF
TRBJ1-1	TRBV6-1	.	CASRPPNMVNTEAFF
TRBJ2-7	TRBV12-3/TRBV12-4	.	CASSRGVGQYF
TRBJ2-7	TRBV6-5	.	CASSRQSYEQYF
TRBJ1-5	TRBV25-1	.	CASSESYGGQPQHF
TRBJ2-4	TRBV12-5	once	CASGLGTSGKGNIQYF
TRBJ2-3	TRBV5-5	.	CASSAVGGGGADTQYF
TRBJ2-1	TRBV4-2	.	CASSQHLSAGGPSSYNEQFF
TRBJ2-3	TRBV7-6	.	CASSQSGLYTDTQYF
TRBJ1-3	TRBV30	.	CAWTGGVGFGNTIYF
TRBJ2-7	TRBV7-9	once	CASSPRGGLYEQYF
TRBJ2-2	TRBV7-6	.	CASSFRDRDGELFF
TRBJ2-1	TRBV2	.	CASSDPGLSYNEQFF
TRBJ2-7	TRBV28	.	CASSSQDSYVGQYF
TRBJ2-5	TRBV5-1	once	CASSLRGPETQYF
TRBJ1-6	TRBV5-1	.	CASSGTTGGNSPLHF
TRBJ2-3	TRBV5-4	.	CASSLPRAGGSSPDTQYF
TRBJ1-1	TRBV19	.	CASLRDLDTEAFF
TRBJ2-2	TRBV5-4	.	CASSPGQNTGELFF
TRBJ1-1	TRBV29-1	.	CSVPTGQLNTEAFF
TRBJ2-7	TRBV28	.	CASSFGGLESYEQYF
TRBJ2-1	TRBV12-5	.	CASGLVQYNEQFF
TRBJ2-1	TRBV3-1/TRBV3-2	.	CASSPVRGSGRGEQFF
TRBJ1-4	TRBV19	.	CASSPSGTGDALNEKLFF
TRBJ2-3	TRBV7-8	.	CASSLVAGVGDTQYF
TRBJ2-3	TRBV11-1	.	CASSLARVWTDTQYF
TRBJ1-2	TRBV5-8	once	CASSPTGYGYTF
TRBJ2-3	TRBV5-1	.	CASSLAGTSGSGTQYF
TRBJ2-7	TRBV23-1	.	CASSQRDRGNCEQYF
TRBJ2-5	TRBV9	once	CASSFTGEETQYF
TRBJ2-3	TRBV7-9	.	CASSLASRRAGVTDTQYF
TRBJ2-3	TRBV23-1	.	CASSQSSDTDTQYF
TRBJ1-5	TRBV10-3	.	CAVGQGHQPQHF
TRBJ2-2	TRBV28	.	CASSSGTSWNTGELFF
TRBJ1-2	TRBV7-9	.	CASSHRPGRGYGYTF
TRBJ2-5	TRBV29-1	.	CSVVAGAETQYF
TRBJ2-7	TRBV19	.	CASSQQGSVQYF
TRBJ1-2	TRBV28	.	CASSPPSSSYGYTF
TRBJ2-7	TRBV6-6	.	CASSATPSGSSHEQYF
TRBJ1-2	TRBV5-1	.	CASSLGNRGNYGYTF
TRBJ2-2	TRBV6-6	.	CASSLTGGDTGELFF
TRBJ2-5	TRBV6-1	.	CASSEERGPLETQYF
TRBJ1-5	TRBV7-2	.	CASSLGGGDSKPQHF
TRBJ2-3	TRBV2	.	CASSVRLGGTDTQYF
TRBJ1-1	TRBV25-1	once	CASSAQGHSNTEAFF